This TCR beta chain was obtained from a study of T cell responses to AZD1222 COVID-19 vaccine. Looked up from germline, CDR1 is SEHNR and CDR2 is FQNEAQ (reference sequence). Deletions cut 5 bases from V and 0 bases from J, with 11 bases between. The CDR3 is made up of 14 amino acids. The method was immunoSEQ multiplex PCR; TCRdb's version includes in-frame clones alone and lacks a portion of them. The table lists some 110,000 clones, roughly 82% of them singletons. The sequence was collected from an adult in good health. Sequencing used peripheral blood, obtained on day 0 of AZD1222 vaccination. The chain links TRBV7-9 to TRBJ2-7; weak D call: TRBD1 (7 bases). In nucleotides, the CDR3 is TGTGCCAGCAGCAGGCGGGACAGCTCCTACGAGCAGTACTTC. This gives the protein CASSRRDSSYEQYF.